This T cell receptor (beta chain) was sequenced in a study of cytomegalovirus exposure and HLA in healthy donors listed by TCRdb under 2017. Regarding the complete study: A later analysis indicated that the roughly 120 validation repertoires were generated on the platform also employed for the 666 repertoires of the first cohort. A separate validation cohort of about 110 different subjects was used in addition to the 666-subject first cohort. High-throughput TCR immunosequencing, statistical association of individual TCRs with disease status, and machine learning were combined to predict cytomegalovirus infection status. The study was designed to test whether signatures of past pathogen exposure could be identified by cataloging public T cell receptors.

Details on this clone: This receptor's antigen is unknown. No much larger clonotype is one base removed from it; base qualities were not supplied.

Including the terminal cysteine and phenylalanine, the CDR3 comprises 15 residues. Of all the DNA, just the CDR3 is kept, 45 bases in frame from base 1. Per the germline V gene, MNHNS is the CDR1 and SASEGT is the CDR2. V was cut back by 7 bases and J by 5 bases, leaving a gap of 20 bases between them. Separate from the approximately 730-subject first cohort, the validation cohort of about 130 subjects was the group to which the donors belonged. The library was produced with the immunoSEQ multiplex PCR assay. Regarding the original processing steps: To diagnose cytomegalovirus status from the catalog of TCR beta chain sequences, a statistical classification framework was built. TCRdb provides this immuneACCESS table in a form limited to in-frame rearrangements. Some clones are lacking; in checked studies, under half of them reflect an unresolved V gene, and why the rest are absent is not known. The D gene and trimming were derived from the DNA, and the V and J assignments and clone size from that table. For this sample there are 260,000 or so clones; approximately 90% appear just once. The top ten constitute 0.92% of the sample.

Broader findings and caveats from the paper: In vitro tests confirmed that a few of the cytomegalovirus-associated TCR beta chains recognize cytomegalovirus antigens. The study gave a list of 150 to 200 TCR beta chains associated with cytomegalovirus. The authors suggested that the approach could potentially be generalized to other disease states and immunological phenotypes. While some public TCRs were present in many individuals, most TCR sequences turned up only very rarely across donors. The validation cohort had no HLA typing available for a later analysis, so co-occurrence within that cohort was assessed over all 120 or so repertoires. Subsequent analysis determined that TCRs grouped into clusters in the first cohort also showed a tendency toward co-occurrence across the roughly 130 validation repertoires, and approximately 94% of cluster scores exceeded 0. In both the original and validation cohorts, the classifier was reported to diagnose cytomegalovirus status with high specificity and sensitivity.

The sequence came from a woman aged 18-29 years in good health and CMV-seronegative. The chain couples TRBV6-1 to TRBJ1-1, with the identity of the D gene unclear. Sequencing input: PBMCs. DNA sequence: TGTGCCAGCACCCCAAGTTGGGGTTCGGGGACTGAAGCTTTCTTT. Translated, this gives CASTPSWGSGTEAFF.